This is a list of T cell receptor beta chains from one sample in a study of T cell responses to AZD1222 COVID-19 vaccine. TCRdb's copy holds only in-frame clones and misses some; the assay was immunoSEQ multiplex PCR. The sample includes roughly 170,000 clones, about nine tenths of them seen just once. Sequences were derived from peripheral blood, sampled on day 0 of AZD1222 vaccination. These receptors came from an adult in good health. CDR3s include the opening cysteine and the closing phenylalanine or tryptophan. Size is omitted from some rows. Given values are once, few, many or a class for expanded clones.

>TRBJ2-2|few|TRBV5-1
CASSLGPMNTGELFF
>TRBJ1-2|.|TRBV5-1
CASSLSGGSPSLTF
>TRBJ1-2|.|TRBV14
CASSQDWEGTRGYTF
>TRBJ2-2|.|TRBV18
CASSSDRVNTGELFF
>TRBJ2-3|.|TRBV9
CASSSGRADTQYF
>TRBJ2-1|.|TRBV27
CASSLSQGARANEQFF
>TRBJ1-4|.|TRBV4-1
CASSRSGTGVGEKLFF
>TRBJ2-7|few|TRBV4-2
CASSQDVSGSYEQYF
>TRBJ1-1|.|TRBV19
CASSDRGNTEAFF
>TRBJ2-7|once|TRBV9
CASSRGGGTGTYEQYF
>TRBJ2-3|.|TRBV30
CAWSVGATDTQYF
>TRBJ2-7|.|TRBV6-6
CASSHSGRYYEQYF
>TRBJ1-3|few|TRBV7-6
CASSQEGQDSGNTIYF
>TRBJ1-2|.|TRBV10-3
CAISVTGNMNYGYTF
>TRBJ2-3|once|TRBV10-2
CASSDWGSGQSRGPDTQYF
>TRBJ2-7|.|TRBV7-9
CASSLSANSYEQYF
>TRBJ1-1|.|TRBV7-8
CASSHQNHHGKGTEAFF
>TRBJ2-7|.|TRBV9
CASSVGGQGAYEQYF
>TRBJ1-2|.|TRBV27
CASSSTGPNYGYTF
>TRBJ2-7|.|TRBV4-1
CASSRTSGSYEQYF
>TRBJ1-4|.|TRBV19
CASSMRPRRATNEKLFF
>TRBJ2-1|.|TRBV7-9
CASSPGDGYREQFF
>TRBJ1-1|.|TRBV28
CASRTPTVMNTEAFF
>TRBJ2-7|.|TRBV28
CASSDRADEQYF
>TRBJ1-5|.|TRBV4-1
CASSLRVTGGHQPQHF
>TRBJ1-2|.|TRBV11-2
CASSVTGGATPNYGYTF
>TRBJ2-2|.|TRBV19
CASSKGQNTGELFF
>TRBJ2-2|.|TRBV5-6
CASSFSSNTGELFF